This TCR beta chain was sequenced during a study of cytomegalovirus exposure and HLA in healthy donors (dated by TCRdb to the late 2010s). Background on the whole study: An earlier analysis of some 600 of the donors reported roughly 300 Gb of sequence data and around 100 million unique TCR beta sequences obtained from approximately 180 million T cells. All discovery cohort repertoires had been generated on a single sequencing platform. The study aimed to test whether signatures of past pathogen exposure could be identified by cataloging public T cell receptors. Roughly five DR-DQ haplotypes were handled as single units for association and clustering because linkage in the cohort was strong. A later genetic analysis used genome-wide SNP genotypes for about 60% of the roughly 670 donors, treating that subset as a discovery cohort. A separate validation cohort of 100 to 150 different subjects was used in addition to the approximately 670-subject first cohort. To study patterns of TCR occurrence, a later analysis re-analyzed previously published TCR beta repertoires from several hundred donors and added high-resolution HLA genotyping. Typing coverage differed by locus: A, B, C, DRB1 and DQB1 were typed in roughly 620-640 donors, DQA1 in 522, DPA1 in 606, and DPB1 in about 450. Of the roughly 390 genotyped donors, 75% to 85% were placed in the genetic ancestry cluster associated with self-reported Caucasian donors. The study combined high-throughput TCR immunosequencing, statistical association of individual TCRs with disease status, and machine learning to predict cytomegalovirus infection status. Across some 400 genotyped donors of the cohort, an average of about 220,000 unique TCR beta nucleotide sequences per donor were sequenced, and around 20% of those sequences were non-productive. The T cell repertoires of 700 or so subjects were profiled by immunosequencing and related to cytomegalovirus serostatus. Both class I and class II loci were covered by HLA typing, at four-digit resolution. About 300 gigabases of sequencing data and tens of millions of unique TCR sequences were included in an early release covering roughly 600 HLA-typed donors. An earlier analysis of approximately 640 of the donors applied high-throughput TCR beta sequencing to assess whether each TCR beta V gene segment acted as functional or pseudogenic. Rather than using new phenotypic data, the later analysis identified candidate immune exposures from TCR beta sequences and from how often those sequences occurred across donors. Alongside the repertoire data, information on donor age, sex, ethnicity and CMV serostatus was compiled. General conclusions and limits of the study: Linkage disequilibrium might explain the correlated functional status among segregating V segments, but an unknown experimental factor could not be excluded. In an earlier analysis of under 600 of the donors, most TCR beta V segments were observed in productive rearrangements about 87% or about 30% of the time, broadly matching IMGT annotations. In a later analysis, several top co-occurrence clusters were reported to appear linked to parvovirus B19, influenza, CMV and Epstein-Barr virus. Cytomegalovirus status was reported to be diagnosed by the classifier with high specificity and sensitivity in both the original and validation cohorts. According to the authors, the approach could potentially be generalized to other disease states and immunological phenotypes. This cohort had only TCR beta chains sequenced, and the lack of alpha or paired-chain data limited which features could be detected. Strong co-occurrence of HLA alleles, especially DR and DQ, made assigning TCR associations to individual alleles difficult. A later analysis found that TCR association rates varied across HLA loci, with DRB1 alleles showing the most associated TCRs and HLA-C alleles the fewest. The study listed 150 to 200 TCR beta chains as associated with cytomegalovirus. At a false discovery rate of 0.05, a later analysis linked roughly 17,000 TCR beta sequences to specific HLA alleles. The earlier analysis of some 540 of the donors excluded fewer than 20 rarely observed V segments, including chromosome 9 orphons, because counts were too low. While some public TCRs were present in many individuals, most TCR sequences turned up only very rarely across donors. The presence/absence analyses assumed that sequencing depth was roughly uniform across donors, and that assumption may not be true. A further reported finding was that TCR beta sequences accurately predicted the HLA-A and HLA-B alleles for most subjects in the first cohort. Because some donors lacked HLA typing at each locus, the association tests relied only on the typed subset. Most CMV-associated TCR beta chains appeared to be HLA-restricted in a later analysis, and the HLA associations seemed to be driven largely by CMV exposure. A few of the identified cytomegalovirus-associated TCR beta chains were confirmed in vitro to be specific for cytomegalovirus antigens. In a later genetic analysis, a missense DCLRE1C variant was associated with V-gene and J-gene trimming of TCR beta chains, and the association was replicated in an independent cohort. In a later analysis, HLA-associated TCR beta chains were found to be more clonally expanded and to have lower generation probabilities than equally common non-associated chains. Immune exposure information for the cohort was limited to CMV serostatus. The sequencing pipeline was judged likely to have produced a cluster of highly shared sequence variants as a technical artifact. In a later genetic analysis, fewer N-insertions in productive TCRs were reported among donors in an Asian-associated ancestry cluster than the roughly 670-donor mean.

The cohort comprised 670 or so healthy bone marrow donors. At the time of sampling, every cohort member was nominally healthy, though immune exposures that went unrecorded were likely present. The donor was CMV seropositive and was included in the group of around 300 seropositive cohort members. Every donor gave a peripheral blood sample, and the peripheral blood mononuclear cells from that sample were used for TCR beta sequencing. Genomic DNA was extracted from the blood cell samples with the Qiagen DNeasy Blood Extraction Kit. The library was generated by the immunoSEQ multiplex PCR assay. For the multiplex PCR, a mixture combining 60 forward primers for TCR Vbeta segments and 13 reverse primers for TCR Jbeta segments was used. A multiplex PCR assay on genomic DNA amplified the CDR3 region of rearranged TCR beta genes. Amplified TCR beta libraries were sequenced as 87-base-pair reads on the Illumina HiSeq System. Turning to the authors' computational methods: In a later analysis, some 80 million unique TCR beta chains were counted across the approximately 640 repertoires, and roughly 11 million of these chains were shared by at least two donors. To remove PCR and sequencing errors, raw reads were error-corrected and collapsed into unique sequences using a nearest-neighbor algorithm that merged closely related sequences. Alignment of CDR3 sequences to IMGT reference sequences was used to assign V, D and J gene segments. For a sequence to be retained, a match of at least six nucleotides was required to both a V gene segment and a J gene segment. A rearrangement was called productive if the CDR3 had no stop codons and remained in frame with V and J, and every other rearrangement was called non-productive. Following IMGT convention, CDR3 was defined as the stretch from the second conserved V-encoded cysteine up to the conserved J-encoded phenylalanine. In an earlier analysis of around 540 of the donors, sequences lacking an unambiguous match to a single V gene segment were excluded. In an earlier analysis of several hundred of the donors, V segments were called functional above 56.7% productive rearrangements and were called segregating when the between-donor standard deviation exceeded 5%. A statistical classification framework was built for diagnosing cytomegalovirus status from the catalog of TCR beta chain sequences. In a later analysis, TCR nucleotide sequences were compared against IMGT/GENE-DB human TR gene sequences so that V and J genes could be assigned. In a later analysis, CDR3 sequences and most-parsimonious VDJ recombination scenarios were assigned using the TCRdist pipeline. In a later analysis, each TCR beta chain was defined by its CDR3 amino acid sequence together with its V-gene family, and reads without a unique V-gene family were excluded. In a later analysis, fewer than 650 highly shared, low-generation-probability nucleotide sequences were removed to address suspected cross-contamination and a sequencing artifact. A later analysis calculated a clonal expansion index for each public chain from normalized within-repertoire ranks of inferred template counts. In a later analysis, generation probabilities were computed using a VDJ recombination model fitted to out-of-frame rearrangements, and the results were checked against IGoR. Hypergeometric tests were used in a later analysis to score TCR-TCR, TCR-HLA and TCR-CMV co-occurrence, with a repertoire-size bias correction applied to the TCR pairs. In a later analysis, false discovery rates were estimated by permuting HLA or CMV assignments 20 times. A later analysis grouped co-occurring TCRs with DBSCAN, adding TCRdist sequence similarity when clustering within HLA-allele-positive subsets. Co-occurrence clustering excluded repertoires with fewer than 30,000 or more than 120,000 public chains, plus five with anomalous nucleotide sharing. TCRdb took over this immuneACCESS table, retaining in-frame rearrangements with V and J assigned. Such tables are incomplete; in checked studies, under half of the missing clones stem from an unresolved V gene, and the remainder is unexplained. V and J calls and clone size are given by that table; D and trimming were obtained from the DNA. The table for this sample lists 120,000 or so clones; about four fifths of them were counted only once. The ten largest clonotypes hold roughly 9.3% of the sample.

A remark on this clone: This receptor's antigen is unknown. The sample holds no much larger clone one base away, and base qualities are not on file.

This receptor was taken from a woman between 45 and 60 years old in good health and CMV-seropositive. Material: PBMCs.

The CDR3 protein sequence reads: CASSFSDDQPQHF. The DNA sequence is given as TGTGCCAGCAGCTTTAGTGATGATCAGCCCCAGCATTTT. The V gene is TRBV7-9 and the J gene is TRBJ1-5; the D gene cannot be resolved reliably. From the cysteine up to the phenylalanine, the CDR3 has a length of 13 residues. Left in the record is the CDR3 DNA by itself, 39 bases read in frame from the first base. Trimming at the junction amounts to 3 bases on V and 5 bases on J, and the germline ends lie 8 bases apart. CDR1 is given as SEHNR and CDR2 as FQNEAQ, both from the germline V gene (reference sequence).